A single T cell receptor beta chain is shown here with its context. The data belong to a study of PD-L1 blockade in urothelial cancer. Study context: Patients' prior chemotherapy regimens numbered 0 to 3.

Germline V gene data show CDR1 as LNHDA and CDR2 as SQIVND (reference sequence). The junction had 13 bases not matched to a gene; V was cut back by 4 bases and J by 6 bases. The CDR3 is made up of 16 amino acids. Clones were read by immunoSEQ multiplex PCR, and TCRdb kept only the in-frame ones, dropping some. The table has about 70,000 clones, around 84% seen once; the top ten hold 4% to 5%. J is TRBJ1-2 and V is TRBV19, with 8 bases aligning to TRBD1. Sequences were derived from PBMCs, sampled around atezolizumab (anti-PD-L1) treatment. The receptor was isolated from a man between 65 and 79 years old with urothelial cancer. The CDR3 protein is CASSNLKRQGYHGYTF. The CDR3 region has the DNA TGTGCCAGTAGTAACTTGAAAAGACAGGGGTACCATGGCTACACCTTC. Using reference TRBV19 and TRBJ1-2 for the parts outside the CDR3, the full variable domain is DGGITQSPKYLFRKEGQNVTLSCEQNLNHDAMYWYRQDPGQGLRLIYYSQIVNDFQKGDIAEGYSVSREKKESFPLTVTSAQKNPTAFYLCASSNLKRQGYHGYTFGSGTRLTVV.